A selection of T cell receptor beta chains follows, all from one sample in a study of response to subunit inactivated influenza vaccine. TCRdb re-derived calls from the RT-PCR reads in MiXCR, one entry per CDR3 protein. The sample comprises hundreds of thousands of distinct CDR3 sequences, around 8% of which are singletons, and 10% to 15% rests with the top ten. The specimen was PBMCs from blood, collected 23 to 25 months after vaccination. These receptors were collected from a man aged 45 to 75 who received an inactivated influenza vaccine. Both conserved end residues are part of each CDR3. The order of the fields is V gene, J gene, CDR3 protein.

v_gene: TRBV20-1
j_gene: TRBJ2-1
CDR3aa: CSARELVGSSYNEQFF

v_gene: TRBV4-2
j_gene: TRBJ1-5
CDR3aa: CASSQGRINQPQHF

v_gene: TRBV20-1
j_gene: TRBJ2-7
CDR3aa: CSATYRDRGGEQYF

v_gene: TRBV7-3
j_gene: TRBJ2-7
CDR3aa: CASSPTGVEDEQYF

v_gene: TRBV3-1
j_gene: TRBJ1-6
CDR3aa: CASSQAEKGQPLHF

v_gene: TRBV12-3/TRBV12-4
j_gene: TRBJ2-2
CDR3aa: CASSLALTALNTGELFF

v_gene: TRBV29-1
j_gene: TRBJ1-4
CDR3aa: CSAGDRLGWEKLFF

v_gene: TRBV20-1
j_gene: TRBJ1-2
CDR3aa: CSARPTRDSPNYGYTF

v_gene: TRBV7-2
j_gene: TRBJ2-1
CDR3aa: CASSLETSSRYNEQFF

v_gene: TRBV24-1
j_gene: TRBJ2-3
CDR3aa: CATSDPRTGADTQYF

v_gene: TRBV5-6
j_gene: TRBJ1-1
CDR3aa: CASSLPGWTGGTEAFF

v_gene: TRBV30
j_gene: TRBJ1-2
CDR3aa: CAWSVQGGYGYTF

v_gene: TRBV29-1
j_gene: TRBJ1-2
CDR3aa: CSVEGGGYGYTF

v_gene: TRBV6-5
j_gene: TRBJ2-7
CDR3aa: CASSIQGSAVDEQYF

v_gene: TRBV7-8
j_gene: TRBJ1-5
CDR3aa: CASSLGVNNQSQHF

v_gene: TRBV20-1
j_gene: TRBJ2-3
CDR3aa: CSARAPGLDTQYF

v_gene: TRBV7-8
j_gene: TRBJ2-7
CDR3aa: CASSLVRQGSTGQYF

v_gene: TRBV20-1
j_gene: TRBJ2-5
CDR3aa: CSARDLLRGETQYF

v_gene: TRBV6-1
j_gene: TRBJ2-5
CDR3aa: CASTWDRIETQYF

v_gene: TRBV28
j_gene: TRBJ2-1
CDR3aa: CASSPPGHRDNEQFF

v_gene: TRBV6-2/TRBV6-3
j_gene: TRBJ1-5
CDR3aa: CASTPYSNQPQHF

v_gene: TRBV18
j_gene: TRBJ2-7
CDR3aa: CASSKDRQSYEQYF

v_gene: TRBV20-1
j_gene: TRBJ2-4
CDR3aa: CSARAGIAKNIQYF

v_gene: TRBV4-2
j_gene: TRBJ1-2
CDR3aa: CASSQEGQGGYGYTF

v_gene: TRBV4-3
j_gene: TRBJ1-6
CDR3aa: CASSLAGQGNSPLHF